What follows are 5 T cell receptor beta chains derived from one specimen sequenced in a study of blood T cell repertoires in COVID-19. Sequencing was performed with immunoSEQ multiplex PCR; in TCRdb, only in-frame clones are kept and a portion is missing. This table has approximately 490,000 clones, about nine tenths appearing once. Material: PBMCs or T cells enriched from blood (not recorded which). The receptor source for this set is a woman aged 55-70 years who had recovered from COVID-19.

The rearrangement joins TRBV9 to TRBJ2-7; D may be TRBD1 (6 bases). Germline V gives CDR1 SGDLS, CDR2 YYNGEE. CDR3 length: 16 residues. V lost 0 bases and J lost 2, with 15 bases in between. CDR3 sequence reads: CASSVAAGAVTYEQYF. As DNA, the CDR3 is TGTGCCAGCAGCGTAGCGGCAGGGGCCGTCACCTACGAGCAGTACTTC. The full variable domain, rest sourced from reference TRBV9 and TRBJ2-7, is DSGVTQTPKHLITATGQRVTLRCSPRSGDLSVYWYQQSLDQGLQFLIQYYNGEERAKGNILERFSAQQFPDLHSELNLSSLELGDSALYFCASSVAAGAVTYEQYFGPGTRLTVT.

The CDR3 spells CASSRTGGYEQYV. As DNA, the CDR3 is TGTGCCAGTAGTAGGACAGGGGGATACGAGCAGTACGTC. This chain links TRBV19 with TRBJ2-7; TRBD1 matches 10 bases. CDR1 LNHDA and CDR2 SQIVND come from the germline V gene (reference sequence). V gave up 4 bases and J gave up 4 bases; unmatched junction bases: 1. The CDR3 is made up of 13 amino acids.

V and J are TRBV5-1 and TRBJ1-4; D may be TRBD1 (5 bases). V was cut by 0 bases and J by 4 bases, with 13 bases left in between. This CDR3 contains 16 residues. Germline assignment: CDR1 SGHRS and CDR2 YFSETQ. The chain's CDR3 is CASSLVPGGDNEKLFF. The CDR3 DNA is TGCGCCAGCAGCTTGGTCCCAGGAGGGGATAATGAAAAACTGTTTTTT.

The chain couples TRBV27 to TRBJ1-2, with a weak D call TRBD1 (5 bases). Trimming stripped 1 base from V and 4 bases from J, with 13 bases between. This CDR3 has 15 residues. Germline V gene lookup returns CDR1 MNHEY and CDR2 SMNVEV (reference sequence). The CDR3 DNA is TGTGCCAGCAGTTTATTTACCGAGCAGGGCTATGGCTACACCTTC. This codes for CASSLFTEQGYGYTF.

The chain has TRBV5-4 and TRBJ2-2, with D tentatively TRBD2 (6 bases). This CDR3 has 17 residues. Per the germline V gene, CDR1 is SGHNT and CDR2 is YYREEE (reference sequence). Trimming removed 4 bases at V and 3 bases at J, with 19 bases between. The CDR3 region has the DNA TGTGCCAGCAGCGTCGGGACTCCCAAGGCGGACACCGGGGAGCTGTTTTTT. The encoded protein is CASSVGTPKADTGELFF.